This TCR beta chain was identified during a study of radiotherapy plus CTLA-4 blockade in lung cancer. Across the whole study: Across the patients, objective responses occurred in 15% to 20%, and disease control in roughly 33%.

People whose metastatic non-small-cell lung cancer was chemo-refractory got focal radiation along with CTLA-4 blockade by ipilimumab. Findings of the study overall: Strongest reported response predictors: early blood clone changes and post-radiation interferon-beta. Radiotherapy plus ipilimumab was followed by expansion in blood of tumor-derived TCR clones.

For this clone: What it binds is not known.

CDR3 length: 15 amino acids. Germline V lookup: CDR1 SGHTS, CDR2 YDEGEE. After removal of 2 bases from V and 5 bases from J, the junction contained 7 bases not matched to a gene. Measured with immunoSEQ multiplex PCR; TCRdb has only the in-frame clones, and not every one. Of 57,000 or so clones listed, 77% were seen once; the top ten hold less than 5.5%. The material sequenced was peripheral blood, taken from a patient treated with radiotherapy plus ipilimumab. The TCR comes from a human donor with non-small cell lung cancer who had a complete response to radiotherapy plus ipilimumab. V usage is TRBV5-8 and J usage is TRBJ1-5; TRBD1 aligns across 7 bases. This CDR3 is CASSLVAGGDQPQHF. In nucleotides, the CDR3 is TGTGCCAGCAGCTTAGTTGCAGGGGGGGATCAGCCCCAGCATTTT.